This TCR beta chain was identified in a study of long-term antiretroviral therapy in people with HIV. A v3.0 immunoSEQ assay was performed at survey level. For each individual sample, sequencing targeted roughly 35,000-55,000 T-cell genomes. This table comes from immunoSEQ multiplex PCR, and its TCRdb copy is limited to in-frame clones, with some not included. The sample lists about 43,000 clones, around 93% occurring once. This clone was detected only a few times. Its antigen is undetermined. Findings of the study overall: Blood obtained between the mid-2000s and the late 2010s may reflect older ART regimens. Despite increasing after ART, diversity remained lower than that of transplant donor controls.

CDR1 and CDR2 (germline): WSHSY, SAAADI. This CDR3 is 17 amino acids long. V gave up 6 bases and J gave up 4 bases; unmatched junction bases: 12. Each HIV-infected participant was given treatment in the United States. The V call is TRBV10-2, the J call TRBJ1-4; TRBD1 matches 9 bases. The clonotype was recovered from a man aged 30-40 years with HIV. The sample consisted of unsorted PBMCs, taken almost 9.5 years after starting antiretroviral therapy. CDR3 DNA sequence: TGCGCCAGCAGAGGAGGACAGGGGCTATCTGGTAATGAAAAACTGTTTTTT. This encodes CASRGGQGLSGNEKLFF.